The sequence of this T cell receptor beta chain was determined in a study of blood T cell repertoires in COVID-19 (dated by TCRdb to 2018 to 2021). Notes on the research overall: Samples from collaborators originated in the United States, Italy and Spain and spanned both the acute and convalescent phases of COVID-19. The material from the prospective study consisted of cDNA or gDNA derived from T cells, B-cell-depleted T cells, or PBMCs. Deeply sampled blood TCRbeta repertoires from subjects exposed to, actively infected with, or recovered from COVID-19 were included in the dataset. The repertoires were released in a freely available public database intended as a resource for research on the immune response to SARS-CoV-2. The samples were drawn from the first 160 participants of the ongoing ImmuneRACE study and from roughly 1,300 subjects provided by 6 global collaborators. The sample metadata nearly always contained a de-identified subject ID, COVID-19 status, age in years and sex. Where available, HLA class I and class II types were taken from metadata supplied by the sample provider and were not determined by assay-based typing. Broader findings and caveats from the paper: Clinical and demographic metadata were provided uncurated, with the amount varying by source and participant.

TCRbeta CDR3 regions were amplified from genomic DNA by means of the immunoSEQ Assay, a bias-controlled multiplex PCR. The study's own analysis went as follows. Nucleated cell counts per sample were estimated from amplification of reference gene primers within the assay. Sequence reads were collapsed and filtered to measure the absolute abundance of every unique TCRbeta CDR3 rearrangement. Productive Simpson clonality was computed per sample as the square root of Simpson's diversity index over productive rearrangements. TCRdb holds this immuneACCESS table with in-frame rearrangements only. Some clones are missing; in checked studies, unresolved V genes explain under half, and the rest has no known cause. That table supplies the V and J calls and clone size; D and trimming were determined from the DNA. This sample is represented by 300,000 to 400,000 clones; more than 70% of them were singletons. The ten largest clones capture about 1.2% of the sample.

The CDR3 starts with the cysteine, ends with the phenylalanine, and has 13 residues. The sequence is cut down to CDR3 DNA, 39 bases in frame from base 1. Between the V and J ends, shortened by 2 bases and 6 bases respectively, the junction contains 8 bases. CDR1 and CDR2 were assigned from the germline V gene (reference sequence) as MNHEY and SMNVEV. Participants in the prospective study were enrolled through a virtual design, were aged about 18 to 89 years, and lived in about two dozen United States geographic areas. Cohort assignment in the prospective study relied on participant-reported clinical history from a screening survey and a study questionnaire. For ImmuneRACE Cohort 3, a participant was defined as recovered based on two consecutive negative NP/OP PCR tests, clearance by a healthcare professional, or resolution of symptoms. In the prospective study, whole blood, serum and a nasopharyngeal or oropharyngeal swab were collected from each participant by mobile phlebotomists. Prospective study participants could optionally give additional blood draws and questionnaires over a roughly two-month period. Prospective study blood samples were shipped either frozen or at room temperature before DNA extraction.

This clone was found a few times. Its antigen specificity is not known. No base qualities exist here, and no much larger clone lies one base off it. Other DNA sequences in this sample translate to the same CDR3. The specimen was PBMCs or T cells enriched from blood (not recorded which). The sequence is built from TRBV27 and TRBJ1-5, with no reliable assignment of the D segment. The receptor was isolated from a woman aged 18-35 years who had recovered from COVID-19. The CDR3 reads CASSLRGSQPQHF. At the DNA level, the sequence is TGTGCCAGCAGTTTAAGAGGGAGTCAGCCCCAGCATTTT.